What follows are 5 T cell receptor beta chains derived from one specimen sequenced in a study of response to subunit inactivated influenza vaccine. Via MiXCR, TCRdb re-called the RT-PCR reads, giving one row per CDR3 protein. The profile shows under 200,000 distinct CDR3 sequences, around 10% of them singletons. The source material was CD8+ T cells sorted from PBMCs, sampled around 2 years after vaccination. The receptors were gathered from a man aged 50-75 years who received an inactivated influenza vaccine.

In its sample, this clonotype was seen a few times. The rearrangement links TRBV14 to TRBJ2-7; TRBD1 matches at 8 bases. Per the germline V gene, CDR1 is SGHDN and CDR2 is FVKESK. This CDR3 is 14 amino acids long. J lost 5 bases, V lost 7 bases, and 10 bases had no gene match. The CDR3 sequence is CASTPEQGAHEQYF. Here the CDR3 DNA reads TGTGCCAGCACCCCAGAGCAGGGGGCCCACGAGCAGTACTTC.

This chain links TRBV9 with TRBJ2-5; weak D call: TRBD2 (6 bases). Germline V gene lookup returns CDR1 SGDLS and CDR2 YYNGEE. V lost 0 bases to trimming and J lost 3 bases, with 15 bases between them. This CDR3 is 16 amino acids long. The CDR3 coding sequence is TGTGCCAGCAGCGTAGAAGGGGTAGCGGTGGAAGAGACCCAGTACTTC. The encoded protein is CASSVEGVAVEETQYF.

Concerning this clonotype: The junction differs from germline at one of its ends, possibly a read error. The CDR3 sequence: CASTLRREAGYTF. The CDR3 DNA is TGTGCCAGCACCTTAAGGAGGGAGGCTGGCTACACCTTC. The chain has TRBV7-9 and TRBJ1-2; unclear D gene. The CDR3 runs 13 residues. Germline CDR1 SEHNR, CDR2 FQNEAQ (reference sequence).

The chain combines TRBV4-1 with TRBJ2-7, with TRBD1 matching over 9 bases. The CDR3 is 15 residues long. V was pared by 4 bases and J by 4 bases, with 8 bases of the junction left unmatched. Germline values: CDR1 MGHRA, CDR2 YSYEKL. The CDR3 region is CASSRDPGQGYEQYF. The CDR3, as DNA: TGCGCCAGCAGCCGGGACCCGGGACAGGGTTACGAGCAGTACTTC.

This clonotype was recorded at least ten times. The chain uses TRBV5-1 and TRBJ2-2, with 11 bases identical to TRBD2. J lost 4 bases, V lost 3 bases, and 8 bases had no gene match. Germline V gene sequence: CDR1 SGHRS, CDR2 YFSETQ. CDR3 length: 17 amino acids. CDR3 in amino acids: CASSWTSGPSGTGELFF. CDR3 bases: TGCGCCAGCAGCTGGACTAGCGGGCCCTCCGGCACCGGGGAGCTGTTTTTT.